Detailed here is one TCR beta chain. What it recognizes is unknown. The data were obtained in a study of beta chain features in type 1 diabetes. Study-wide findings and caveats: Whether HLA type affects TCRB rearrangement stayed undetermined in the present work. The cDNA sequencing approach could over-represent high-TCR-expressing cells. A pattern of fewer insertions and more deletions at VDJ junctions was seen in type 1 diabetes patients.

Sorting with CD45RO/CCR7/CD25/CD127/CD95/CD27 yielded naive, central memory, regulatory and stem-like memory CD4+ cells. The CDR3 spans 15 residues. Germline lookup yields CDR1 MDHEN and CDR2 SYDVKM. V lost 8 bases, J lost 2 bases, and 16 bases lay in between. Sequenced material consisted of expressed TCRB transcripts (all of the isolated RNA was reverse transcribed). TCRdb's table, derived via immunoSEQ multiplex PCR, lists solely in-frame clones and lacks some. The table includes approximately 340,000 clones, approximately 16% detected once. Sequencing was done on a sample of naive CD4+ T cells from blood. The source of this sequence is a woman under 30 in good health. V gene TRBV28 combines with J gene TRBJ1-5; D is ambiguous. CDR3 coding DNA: TGTGCCAGCCTTTTTCCCTCATCGGGCAATCAGCCCCAGCATTTT. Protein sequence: CASLFPSSGNQPQHF.